The 21 T cell receptor beta chains given below trace back to one sample, sequenced in a study of PD-L1 blockade in urothelial cancer. Time point indicated: peripheral blood 6 weeks after treatment start. This table comes from immunoSEQ multiplex PCR, and its TCRdb copy is limited to in-frame clones, with some not included. The sample includes about 41,000 clones, around 83% of them seen just once. The sample in question was PBMCs, obtained around atezolizumab (anti-PD-L1) treatment. The receptor source for this set is a man between 70 and 80 years old with urothelial cancer.

This sequence joins TRBV7-9 and TRBJ1-1; no definite D call. This CDR3 is 14 amino acids long. V was clipped by 4 bases and J by 5 bases, with 14 bases between them. CDR1 and CDR2 (germline): SEHNR, FQNEAQ (reference sequence). In nucleotides, the CDR3 is TGTGCCAGCAGCTCCGGCCAGGATCGGACTGAAGCTTTCTTT. Encoded protein: CASSSGQDRTEAFF. Complete variable domain (other parts from reference TRBV7-9 and TRBJ1-1): DTGVSQNPRHKITKRGQNVTFRCDPISEHNRLYWYRQTLGQGPEFLTYFQNEAQLEKSRLLSDRFSAERPKGSFSTLEIQRTEQGDSAMYLCASSSGQDRTEAFFGQGTRLTVV.

This clone was detected only once. The V gene is TRBV28, the J gene TRBJ1-1, with D unclear. This CDR3 is built from 18 residues. Germline loops: CDR1 MDHEN, CDR2 SYDVKM. Trimming removed 3 bases from V and 2 bases from J, with 22 bases in between. The CDR3 sequence is CASSFIGDQPGSNTEAFF. The DNA for the CDR3 is TGTGCCAGCAGTTTCATAGGCGACCAACCAGGCTCAAACACTGAAGCTTTCTTT.

The V call is TRBV19, the J call TRBJ2-5, with unresolved D. The CDR3 runs to 13 residues. V lost 6 bases, J lost 1 base, and 9 bases lay in between. CDR1 and CDR2 (germline): LNHDA, SQIVND (reference sequence). This CDR3 reads CASRRHGQETQYF. The CDR3 DNA follows: TGTGCCAGTAGACGACACGGCCAAGAGACCCAGTACTTC.

The V gene is TRBV5-4, the J gene TRBJ2-2; TRBD2 matches at 7 bases. CDR1 is SGHNT and CDR2 is YYREEE in the germline V gene (reference sequence). After removal of 4 bases from V and 0 bases from J, the junction contained 6 bases not matched to a gene. The CDR3 sequence is 16 residues long. The CDR3 DNA sequence: TGTGCCAGCAGCCGGCCTAGCGGAGCGAACACCGGGGAGCTGTTTTTT. It codes for CASSRPSGANTGELFF.

This sequence joins TRBV6-6 and TRBJ2-7; D is ambiguous. V lost 7 bases and J lost 3, with 10 bases in between. This CDR3 comprises 12 residues. Germline V gene sequence: CDR1 MNHNY, CDR2 SVGAGI (reference sequence). CDR3 sequence reads: CASTLDGYEQYF. The CDR3 DNA sequence: TGTGCCAGCACCCTAGACGGCTACGAGCAGTACTTC.

J is TRBJ2-3 and V is TRBV9, with 7 nucleotides matching TRBD1. J gave up 4 bases and V 0 bases, and 5 bases lay outside the gene matches. CDR1 is SGDLS, CDR2 YYNGEE, per germline. The CDR3 is made up of 15 amino acids. In DNA, the CDR3 is TGTGCCAGCAGCGTAGACAGGGGTCGCGCAGATACGCAGTATTTT. Amino acids: CASSVDRGRADTQYF.

This chain uses TRBV6-1 with TRBJ2-1, with TRBD1 matching 11 bases. The CDR3 is 16 amino acids. CDR1 and CDR2 from the germline V gene are MNHNS and SASEGT. J was trimmed by 7 bases and V by 0 bases; bases with no gene match: 5. The CDR3 protein is CASSEASGQGGNEQFF. As DNA, the CDR3 is TGTGCCAGCAGTGAAGCATCGGGACAGGGGGGGAATGAGCAGTTCTTC.

V and J are TRBV18 and TRBJ2-7; D is unresolved. CDR1 and CDR2 from the germline V gene are KGHSH and LQKENI. The CDR3 consists of 14 residues. Trimming shortened V by 2 bases and J by 5 bases, and 13 bases separated the two germline ends. CDR3 protein: CASSPGLQIHEQYF. The CDR3 DNA reads TGTGCCAGCTCACCAGGGTTACAGATCCACGAGCAGTACTTC.

Only one count was recorded for this clone. The chain uses TRBV30 and TRBJ1-1; D is uncertain. The length of the CDR3 is 13 residues. Germline V gives CDR1 GTSNPN, CDR2 SVGIG (reference sequence). V lost 1 base to trimming and J lost 0 bases, with 6 bases between them. DNA for the CDR3: TGTGCCTGGAGTGCTCTTCTGAACACTGAAGCTTTCTTT. Encoded protein: CAWSALLNTEAFF.

The CDR3 DNA is TGTGCCAGCAGTGAAGGGATACCGGGACAGATCGAAGCTTTCTTT. Protein: CASSEGIPGQIEAFF. The rearrangement joins TRBV6-1 to TRBJ1-1; 7 bases are a match to TRBD1. CDR1 and CDR2 (germline): MNHNS, SASEGT. The CDR3 totals 15 residues. The ends lost 1 base at V and 8 bases at J; junction bases unmatched: 10.

The chain has TRBV18 and TRBJ2-1; D is perhaps TRBD1 (5 bases). V was shortened by 4 bases and J by 5 bases, with 12 bases between the two germline ends. The germline gives CDR1 KGHSH, CDR2 LQKENI. There are 14 residues in the CDR3. The chain's CDR3 is CASSRRPDNNEQFF. The CDR3 DNA is TGTGCCAGCTCACGGAGACCGGACAACAATGAGCAGTTCTTC.

The chain recombines TRBV7-9 with TRBJ1-1, with D tentatively TRBD1 (5 bases). There are 14 residues in the CDR3. The ends were cut back, 3 bases at V and 0 bases at J, with 8 bases in the middle. Germline CDR1 SEHNR, CDR2 FQNEAQ (reference sequence). The CDR3 is CASSFIGVNTEAFF. The DNA for the CDR3 is TGTGCCAGCAGCTTTATAGGGGTGAACACTGAAGCTTTCTTT.

The rearrangement links TRBV2 to TRBJ1-1; the D gene is possibly TRBD1 (6 bases). CDR1 is SNHLY and CDR2 is FYNNEI in the germline V gene. The CDR3 spans 14 residues. The germline V and J ends were trimmed by 2 bases and 6 bases, with 13 bases remaining between them. The CDR3 here is CASSEQGPTPEAFF. In nucleotides, the CDR3 is TGTGCCAGCAGTGAACAGGGGCCTACCCCTGAAGCTTTCTTT.

The chain recombines TRBV30 with TRBJ1-2; D may be TRBD1 (5 bases). Trimming took off 2 bases at V and 9 bases at J, with 16 bases between the two ends. Germline V CDR1 and CDR2: GTSNPN, SVGIG (reference sequence). The CDR3 consists of 13 residues. CDR3 coding DNA: TGTGCCTGGAGTTTTGGCAGGGAGGATCGCTACACCTTC. Protein sequence: CAWSFGREDRYTF.

This clone is a singleton in its sample. This sequence joins TRBV5-1 and TRBJ1-2, with D tentatively TRBD1 (6 bases). V was cut by 3 bases and J by 7 bases, with 16 bases left in between. CDR3 length: 14 residues. From germline, CDR1 is SGHRS and CDR2 YFSETQ. The CDR3, as DNA: TGCGCCAGCAGCTCCCGGGCGGGGGCGCTTGGCTACACCTTC. This sequence encodes CASSSRAGALGYTF.

This clone was seen only a few times. This chain links TRBV5-1 with TRBJ2-2; 8 bases fit TRBD1. After removal of 4 bases from V and 5 bases from J, the junction contained 4 bases not matched to a gene. The CDR3 has 14 amino acids. Germline V gene sequence: CDR1 SGHRS, CDR2 YFSETQ. The CDR3 region is CASSRTGWTGELFF. The CDR3 DNA sequence: TGCGCCAGCAGCCGGACAGGGTGGACCGGGGAGCTGTTTTTT.

This rearrangement joins TRBV7-2 to TRBJ1-1, with D possibly being TRBD1 (5 bases). V gave up 1 base and J gave up 7 bases, with 7 bases separating them. This CDR3 is 12 amino acids long. Germline lookup yields CDR1 SGHTA and CDR2 FQGNSA. The CDR3: CASSLGGVEAFF. In DNA, the CDR3 is TGTGCCAGCAGCTTAGGGGGGGTTGAAGCTTTCTTT.

The chain links TRBV25-1 to TRBJ2-1; D perhaps matches TRBD2 (6 bases). Trimming removed 6 bases at V and 7 bases at J, with 7 bases between. The CDR3 is 11 residues long. Germline V gene sequence: CDR1 MGHDK, CDR2 SYGVNS. The CDR3 DNA sequence: TGTGCCAGCAGGGGACTGAATGAGCAGTTCTTC. Protein sequence: CASRGLNEQFF.

This clone was recorded a few times. The chain carries TRBV5-4 and TRBJ2-1; D gene unclear. The CDR3 is 12 amino acids. V was trimmed by 4 bases and J by 1 base, leaving 3 bases between them. Germline-derived CDR1 and CDR2 are SGHNT and YYREEE (reference sequence). The CDR3 is CASSLSYNEQFF. CDR3 DNA: TGTGCCAGCAGCCTATCCTACAATGAGCAGTTCTTC.

V usage is TRBV7-9 and J usage is TRBJ2-7, with 10 bases identical to TRBD2. Germline V gene data show CDR1 as SEHNR and CDR2 as FQNEAQ (reference sequence). The CDR3 runs to 17 residues. Unmatched junction bases numbered 13, after V lost 5 bases and J lost 3 bases. The CDR3 region has the DNA TGTGCCAGCAGCAGCATGCCGGGGATAGCGGGAGGCTACGAGCAGTACTTC. This sequence encodes CASSSMPGIAGGYEQYF.

The V call is TRBV11-2, the J call TRBJ2-3; D perhaps matches TRBD2 (5 bases). Trimming cost V 5 bases and J 6 bases, with 18 bases left between them. Per the germline V gene, CDR1 is SGHAT and CDR2 is FQNNGV. The CDR3 has 15 amino acids. CDR3 nucleotide sequence: TGTGCCAGCAGCAACAAGCGAGCGGAATCCGATACGCAGTATTTT. As protein: CASSNKRAESDTQYF.